This is a list of T cell receptor beta chains from one sample in a study of T-cell reconstitution after alpha-beta-depleted transplantation in children. TCRdb fed the PCR reads into MiXCR, producing one record per CDR3 protein. The sample lists hundreds of thousands of distinct CDR3 sequences, under 15% occurring once. Sequencing used PBMCs, mostly from graft donor cells, obtained 360 days after TCRalphabeta/CD19-depleted stem cell transplant. The receptors derive from a male patient younger than 18 who had a stem cell transplant for acute myeloid leukemia, so the T cells may come from the graft donor. The conserved cysteine and the conserved F or W are not part of the CDR3 here. Expanded clones are given a class, and other clones once, few, many or no size at all.

>14|TRBV19|.|TRBJ2-2
ASTPTDRGLTGELF
>13|TRBV12-3/TRBV12-4|few|TRBJ2-3
ASSPDWVSTDTQY
>12|TRBV28|few|TRBJ2-7
ASTLTGLPGEQY
>10|TRBV29-1|.|TRBJ2-3
SGTGARDTQY
>10|TRBV12-3/TRBV12-4|few|TRBJ1-2
ASTLRESGYT
>13|TRBV28|.|TRBJ2-3
ASSSLIQGRDTQY
>10|TRBV28|many|TRBJ1-2
ASSYGWDGYT
>13|TRBV6-2/TRBV6-3|.|TRBJ2-1
ASSLFSGAGNEQF
>13|TRBV6-5|.|TRBJ2-1
ASSSTTGANNEQF
>12|TRBV19|.|TRBJ1-3
ASRQGVAGNTIY
>12|TRBV21-1|many|TRBJ2-7
ASISRGNIYEQY
>8|TRBV20-1|.|TRBJ2-3
SASSDTQY
>9|TRBV4-2|.|TRBJ2-7
ASSQEREQY
>13|TRBV27|.|TRBJ2-1
ASSRPSGIYNEQF
>16|TRBV11-3|few|TRBJ1-6
ASSLLRGPGSYNSPLH
>13|TRBV12-3/TRBV12-4|few|TRBJ2-3
ASSGPLGLTDTQY
>14|TRBV11-2|few|TRBJ2-1
ASSSPPTLASNEQF
>14|TRBV27|.|TRBJ2-7
ASSSALIAGGPEQY
>12|TRBV9|few|TRBJ2-7
ASSPGVNPYEQY